Each of the 30 T cell receptor beta chains below was sequenced from the same sample in a study of T cell responses to AZD1222 COVID-19 vaccine. The table came from immunoSEQ multiplex PCR; TCRdb's copy has only in-frame clones and leaves some out. The data show roughly 120,000 clones, 75% to 90% seen once. The sample was peripheral blood, taken 28 days after the second AZD1222 dose. Receptor source: an adult who received the AZD1222 COVID-19 vaccine.

The rearrangement joins TRBV18 to TRBJ1-2; D might be TRBD1 (5 bases). Trimming left V 3 bases short and J 3 bases short, with 14 bases between. Per the germline V gene, CDR1 is KGHSH and CDR2 is LQKENI. This CDR3 is 15 amino acids long. Here the CDR3 DNA reads TGTGCCAGCTCACCGATCAGGCAGGGCTACTATGGCTACACCTTC. Protein sequence: CASSPIRQGYYGYTF. Full variable domain (remainder filled in from reference TRBV18 and TRBJ1-2): NAGVMQNPRHLVRRRGQEARLRCSPMKGHSHVYWYRQLPEEGLKFMVYLQKENIIDESGMPKERFSAEFPKEGPSILRIQQVVRGDSAAYFCASSPIRQGYYGYTFGSGTRLTVV.

The chain recombines TRBV9 with TRBJ2-3; D possibly matches TRBD1 or TRBD2 (6 bases each). The germline V and J ends were trimmed by 2 bases and 3 bases, with 19 bases remaining between them. CDR1 and CDR2 (germline): SGDLS, YYNGEE. The CDR3 sequence is 17 residues long. The CDR3 spells CASSVPMVGGQTDTQYF. CDR3 nucleotides: TGTGCCAGCAGCGTCCCTATGGTGGGAGGACAGACAGATACGCAGTATTTT.

The chain combines TRBV5-1 with TRBJ1-1; TRBD1 matches at 10 bases. V lost 0 bases to trimming and J lost 5 bases; unmatched junction nucleotides: 4. The CDR3 length is 15 residues. Germline CDR1 reads SGHRS; CDR2 reads YFSETQ. CDR3 protein: CASSLETGQGTEAFF. CDR3 DNA: TGCGCCAGCAGCTTGGAAACGGGACAGGGGACTGAAGCTTTCTTT. The variable domain in full, completed from reference TRBV5-1 and TRBJ1-1, reads KAGVTQTPRYLIKTRGQQVTLSCSPISGHRSVSWYQQTPGQGLQFLFEYFSETQRNKGNFPGRFSGRQFSNSRSEMNVSTLELGDSALYLCASSLETGQGTEAFFGQGTRLTVV.

V gene TRBV18 combines with J gene TRBJ2-3, with 7 bases that match TRBD1. From germline, CDR1 is KGHSH and CDR2 LQKENI. This CDR3 contains 17 residues. The V and J ends lost 3 bases and 4 bases, in that order; junction bases with no gene match: 13. This CDR3 is CASSPSRGPLSSDTQYF. CDR3 DNA sequence: TGTGCCAGCTCACCCTCAAGGGGGCCTCTTAGTTCAGATACGCAGTATTTT.

This sequence joins TRBV6-5 and TRBJ1-5; D is uncertain. Germline-derived CDR1 and CDR2 are MNHEY and SVGAGI. V lost 2 bases and J lost 6, with 8 bases in between. The CDR3 runs 13 residues. The CDR3 loop is CASSYDGGQPQHF. The DNA of the CDR3 is TGTGCCAGCAGTTACGATGGAGGTCAGCCCCAGCATTTT.

The chain couples TRBV4-3 to TRBJ2-2, with D unclear. The germline V gene encodes CDR1 LGHNA and CDR2 YSLEER. V gave up 4 bases and J gave up 2 bases, with 11 bases separating them. The CDR3 covers 15 residues. The CDR3 sequence is CASSPLGLNTGELFF. The CDR3 DNA reads TGCGCCAGCAGCCCCCTCGGCTTAAACACCGGGGAGCTGTTTTTT.

This chain joins TRBV6-2 or TRBV6-3 and TRBJ2-1; TRBD2 aligns across 12 bases. The V gene's germline CDR1 is MNHEY and CDR2 SVGEGT. Unmatched junction bases numbered 10, after V lost 4 bases and J lost 9 bases. The CDR3 loop spans 16 amino acids. CDR3 sequence reads: CASSSVLAGGPVEQFF. CDR3 in DNA: TGTGCCAGCAGTTCCGTCCTAGCGGGGGGGCCGGTTGAGCAGTTCTTC.

The CDR3: CASSLRFNYGYTF. The CDR3 region has the DNA TGTGCCAGCAGCTTGAGGTTTAACTATGGCTACACCTTC. The V gene is TRBV7-2, the J gene TRBJ1-2; D is unresolved. Trimming shortened V by 3 bases and J by 1 base, and 6 bases separated the two germline ends. Germline V lookup: CDR1 SGHTA, CDR2 FQGNSA. There are 13 residues in the CDR3.

J is TRBJ1-1 and V is TRBV6-5; no firm D call. The CDR3 loop spans 11 amino acids. V was shortened by 7 bases and J by 0 bases, with 3 bases between the two germline ends. Germline V gene data show CDR1 as MNHEY and CDR2 as SVGAGI. CDR3 residues: CASNLNTEAFF. CDR3 nucleotides: TGTGCCAGCAACCTGAACACTGAAGCTTTCTTT.

The rearrangement links TRBV9 to TRBJ2-7; 9 bases agree with TRBD2. The CDR3 consists of 15 residues. V lost 2 bases, J lost 3 bases, and 6 bases stayed unmatched. Germline lookup yields CDR1 SGDLS and CDR2 YYNGEE. Here the CDR3 reads CASSVSSGGNYEQYF. CDR3 DNA sequence: TGTGCCAGCAGCGTTTCGAGCGGGGGGAACTACGAGCAGTACTTC.

The chain is built from TRBV5-6 and TRBJ1-6; tentative D call: TRBD1 (6 bases). CDR1 and CDR2 (germline): SGHDT, YYEEEE. The CDR3 sequence is 16 residues long. Trimming took 2 bases from V and 7 from J, leaving 16 bases between them. CDR3 region: CASSLVAGAQNSPLHF. CDR3 bases: TGTGCCAGCAGCTTAGTGGCGGGGGCCCAGAATTCACCCCTCCACTTT. Combining the CDR3 with reference TRBV5-6 and TRBJ1-6 gives the whole variable domain DAGVTQSPTHLIKTRGQQVTLRCSPKSGHDTVSWYQQALGQGPQFIFQYYEEEERQRGNFPDRFSGHQFPNYSSELNVNALLLGDSALYLCASSLVAGAQNSPLHFGNGTRLTVT.

This clone was seen just once. The chain carries TRBV28 and TRBJ1-6, with D perhaps TRBD1 (6 bases). The CDR3 extends over 17 amino acids. Germline values: CDR1 MDHEN, CDR2 SYDVKM. V lost 4 bases to trimming and J lost 7 bases, with 20 bases between them. The CDR3 DNA reads as TGTGCCAGCAGTTCACCAATACAGGGAACGCGAAATTCACCCCTCCACTTT. It encodes CASSSPIQGTRNSPLHF. The full variable domain, with the rest looked up from reference TRBV28 and TRBJ1-6, is DVKVTQSSRYLVKRTGEKVFLECVQDMDHENMFWYRQDPGLGLRLIYFSYDVKMKEKGDIPEGYSVSREKKERFSLILESASTNQTSMYLCASSSPIQGTRNSPLHFGNGTRLTVT.

This clone appeared a few times. V usage is TRBV7-8 and J usage is TRBJ1-5; 7 bases line up with TRBD1. The CDR3 covers 16 residues. Germline V CDR1 and CDR2: SGHVS, FQNEAQ. J lost 5 bases, V lost 5 bases, and 12 bases had no gene match. In DNA, the CDR3 is TGTGCCAGCAGCCAGACGGAGGACAGGCGGCATCAGCCCCAGCATTTT. As protein: CASSQTEDRRHQPQHF.

The chain joins TRBV4-2 to TRBJ1-2; 10 bases agree with TRBD1. V lost 1 base to trimming and J lost 2 bases; unmatched junction nucleotides: 7. The CDR3 length is 17 residues. The germline gives CDR1 LGHNA, CDR2 YNFKEQ. This chain's CDR3 is CASSQVGGGQGNYGYTF. The CDR3 region has the DNA TGTGCCAGCAGCCAAGTTGGGGGGGGACAGGGGAACTATGGCTACACCTTC.

This clone was counted a single time. CDR3 coding DNA: TGTGCCAGCAGCTTAGGGGAACAGGGTTTAGGCTACGAGCAGTACTTC. Translating gives CASSLGEQGLGYEQYF. The chain has TRBV7-2 and TRBJ2-7, with D possibly matching TRBD1 (6 bases). V lost 1 base, J lost 3 bases, and 16 bases lay in between. Per germline, CDR1 SGHTA and CDR2 FQGNSA. This CDR3 spans 16 amino acids.

The V and J genes are TRBV7-8 and TRBJ2-1; the match to TRBD2 covers 13 bases. CDR3 length equals 17 residues. Germline V lookup: CDR1 SGHVS, CDR2 FQNEAQ. V was clipped by 5 bases and J by 4 bases; unmatched bases: 8. The DNA for the CDR3 is TGTGCCAGCAGCCGGACTAGCGGGGGTTTACTATACAATGAGCAGTTCTTC. It encodes CASSRTSGGLLYNEQFF. The full variable domain, rest sourced from reference TRBV7-8 and TRBJ2-1, is GAGVSQSPRYKVAKRGQDVALRCDPISGHVSLFWYQQALGQGPEFLTYFQNEAQLDKSGLPSDRFFAERPEGSVSTLKIQRTQQEDSAVYLCASSRTSGGLLYNEQFFGPGTRLTVL.

This sequence joins TRBV7-3 and TRBJ1-6; the D gene is possibly TRBD1 (5 bases). The V and J ends lost 1 base and 9 bases respectively, with 13 bases between them. There are 15 residues in the CDR3. Germline CDR1 reads SGHTA; CDR2 reads FQGTGA. Written as DNA, the CDR3 is TGTGCCAGCAGCTTAATTGCAGGGTCGAGTTCACCCCTCCACTTT. It translates to CASSLIAGSSSPLHF.

The chain uses TRBV29-1 and TRBJ2-5, with a weak D call TRBD1 (7 bases). The germline V gene encodes CDR1 SQVTM and CDR2 ANQGSEA. The CDR3 has 13 amino acids. Trimming stripped 3 bases from V and 7 bases from J, with 15 bases between. CDR3 DNA: TGCAGCGTTGACCTTAGACAGGGAGGGACCCAGTACTTC. Translated: CSVDLRQGGTQYF.

Concerning this clone itself: Distinct nucleotide sequences in the sample also encode this CDR3. This chain uses TRBV5-1 with TRBJ2-3; D is undetermined. Germline values: CDR1 SGHRS, CDR2 YFSETQ. V was cut by 5 bases and J by 4 bases, with 11 bases left in between. The length of the CDR3 is 13 residues. CDR3 sequence (DNA): TGCGCCAGCAGTCTCGGGCGTGCAGATACGCAGTATTTT. Its translation is CASSLGRADTQYF.

Comment on this clone: A read error may produce the germline difference seen at one junction end. This chain connects TRBV7-6 to TRBJ1-1, with 7 bases identical to TRBD1. Germline V lookup: CDR1 SGHVS, CDR2 FNYEAQ. The CDR3 length is 15 residues. The CDR3 here is CASSLAGTANTEAFF. CDR3 DNA: TGTGCCAGCAGCCTAGCCGGGACAGCTAACACTGAAGCTTTCTTT.

The sample holds one count of this clone. The gene calls are TRBV12-3 or TRBV12-4 and TRBJ1-1; tentative D call: TRBD1 (6 bases). The CDR3 is 13 amino acids. Trimming removed 8 bases from V and 3 bases from J, with 13 bases in between. CDR3: CASSQGRDTEAFF. The CDR3 DNA reads as TGTGCCAGCTCTCAGGGGCGGGACACTGAAGCTTTCTTT.

V usage is TRBV6-2 or TRBV6-3 and J usage is TRBJ2-7; D gene unclear. Looked up from germline, CDR1 is MNHEY and CDR2 is SVGEGT. The CDR3 extends over 11 amino acids. V lost 6 bases, J lost 4 bases, and 7 bases lay in between. The CDR3 DNA reads TGTGCCAGCAGCCCGAGATACGAGCAGTACTTC. This sequence encodes CASSPRYEQYF.

The rearrangement joins TRBV4-3 to TRBJ1-1; D is ambiguous. Germline values: CDR1 LGHNA, CDR2 YSLEER. V was pared by 0 bases and J by 5 bases, with 13 bases between. The CDR3 has 15 residues. The CDR3, as DNA: TGCGCCAGCAGCCAAGATGTTTGGGTTCGGACTGAAGCTTTCTTT. This codes for CASSQDVWVRTEAFF.

This sequence joins TRBV7-2 and TRBJ2-7; possibly TRBD1 for D (5 bases). V lost 0 bases, J lost 0 bases, and 6 bases lay in between. The CDR3 extends over 14 amino acids. Germline lookup yields CDR1 SGHTA and CDR2 FQGNSA. CDR3 nucleotide sequence: TGTGCCAGCAGCTTAGCCAGGGACTCCTACGAGCAGTACTTC. Protein product: CASSLARDSYEQYF. Combining the CDR3 with reference TRBV7-2 and TRBJ2-7 gives the whole variable domain GAGVSQSPSNKVTEKGKDVELRCDPISGHTALYWYRQSLGQGLEFLIYFQGNSAPDKSGLPSDRFSAERTGGSVSTLTIQRTQQEDSAVYLCASSLARDSYEQYFGPGTRLTVT.

In its sample, this clone was seen a few times. The chain links TRBV7-2 to TRBJ1-1; D is possibly TRBD1 (6 bases). This CDR3 has 15 residues. Germline values: CDR1 SGHTA, CDR2 FQGNSA. Trimming left V 3 bases short and J 6 bases short, with 17 bases between. The CDR3 region is CASSFAGAYNSEAFF. CDR3 DNA sequence: TGTGCCAGCAGCTTTGCGGGGGCTTATAATTCTGAAGCTTTCTTT. Variable domain in full (rest from reference TRBV7-2 and TRBJ1-1): GAGVSQSPSNKVTEKGKDVELRCDPISGHTALYWYRQSLGQGLEFLIYFQGNSAPDKSGLPSDRFSAERTGGSVSTLTIQRTQQEDSAVYLCASSFAGAYNSEAFFGQGTRLTVV.

V gene TRBV4-3 combines with J gene TRBJ1-3; 8 bases are a match to TRBD1. This CDR3 spans 16 amino acids. Germline CDR1 reads LGHNA; CDR2 reads YSLEER. J gave up 2 bases and V 4 bases, and 7 bases lay outside the gene matches. The CDR3 loop is CASSRGQGAAGNTIYF. CDR3 in DNA: TGCGCCAGCAGCCGAGGGCAGGGGGCTGCTGGAAACACCATATATTTT.

V gene TRBV3-1 (or the pseudogene TRBV3-2) combines with J gene TRBJ1-2; the D gene is possibly TRBD1 (6 bases). V lost 1 base to trimming and J lost 4 bases, with 10 bases between them. Germline V gives CDR1 LGHDT, CDR2 YNNKEL (reference sequence). The length of the CDR3 is 14 residues. The CDR3 DNA reads as TGTGCCAGCAGCCAAGGGGGGCAGGGCTATGGCTACACCTTC. It codes for CASSQGGQGYGYTF.

This chain joins TRBV3-1 (or the pseudogene TRBV3-2) and TRBJ2-5, with D perhaps TRBD2 (7 bases). The CDR3 is made up of 16 amino acids. V was cut by 4 bases and J by 5 bases, with 20 bases left in between. The germline CDR1 and CDR2 sequences are LGHDT and YNNKEL (reference sequence). CDR3 DNA: TGTGCCAGCAGCCCGGGTACGGGGGGCCTAACGGAGACCCAGTACTTC. Its translation: CASSPGTGGLTETQYF.

The rearrangement links TRBV3-1 (or the pseudogene TRBV3-2) to TRBJ1-2; unclear D gene. CDR3 length: 15 amino acids. The V gene lost 0 bases and the J gene lost 0 bases, with 8 bases spanning the gap. CDR1 and CDR2 (germline): LGHDT, YNNKEL (reference sequence). The CDR3 loop is CASSQDYTANYGYTF. CDR3 in DNA: TGTGCCAGCAGCCAAGATTATACCGCTAACTATGGCTACACCTTC.

The chain carries TRBV18 and TRBJ2-1, with 9 bases that match TRBD2. The CDR3 totals 16 residues. The junction had 4 bases not matched to a gene; V was cut back by 1 base and J by 3 bases. CDR1 is KGHSH and CDR2 is LQKENI in the germline V gene. CDR3 bases: TGTGCCAGCTCACCACGTAAGACTAGCGGCTACAATGAGCAGTTCTTC. It is translated as CASSPRKTSGYNEQFF.